This T cell receptor (beta chain) appears in the sequencing data of a study of T cell responses to AZD1222 COVID-19 vaccine. The CDR3 covers 15 residues. CDR1 and CDR2 (germline): MNHEY, SVGEGT. Trimming took 5 bases from V and 0 from J; bases not matched to a gene: 7. The protocol was immunoSEQ multiplex PCR, while the TCRdb copy is restricted to in-frame clones and leaves out a portion. The data contain roughly 87,000 clones, 70% to 90% of them singletons. Source: peripheral blood, taken 28 days after the second AZD1222 dose. This TCR derives from an adult who received the AZD1222 COVID-19 vaccine. The gene calls are TRBV6-2 or TRBV6-3 and TRBJ2-7; 7 nucleotides agree with TRBD1. The CDR3 DNA sequence: TGTGCCAGCAGTCGGACAGGTCCTAGCTCCTACGAGCAGTACTTC. Translation: CASSRTGPSSYEQYF.